This T cell receptor (beta chain) derives from a study of shared clonotypes between healthy human individuals. Broader study findings: Richness estimates generally favored naive over memory subsets.

TCRdb's copy holds only in-frame clones and misses some; the assay was immunoSEQ multiplex PCR. The sample has roughly 2.2 million clones; just under 95% are singletons. Of note for this clone: What it recognizes is unknown.

Germline V gives CDR1 MDHEN, CDR2 SYDVKM. V gave up 8 bases and J gave up 4 bases, with 17 bases separating them. The CDR3 is 14 residues long. Sequencing used naive CD4+ T cells from PBMCs. The subset: CD45RA+ positively selected. The V call is TRBV28, the J call TRBJ1-1; D is possibly TRBD1 (5 bases). This sequence was found in a man younger than 35 in good health. Some clones in this sample may be carry-over from other donors' samples. This CDR3 reads CASQVGGMGTEAFF. The CDR3 coding sequence is TGTGCCAGCCAGGTGGGGGGTATGGGCACTGAAGCTTTCTTT.